This entry lists 25 T cell receptor beta chains sequenced from one sample in a study of cytomegalovirus exposure and HLA in healthy donors. Use of 60 Vbeta and 13 Jbeta primers characterized the PCR. Clones were read by immunoSEQ multiplex PCR, and TCRdb kept only the in-frame ones, dropping some. The sample includes over 150,000 clones, 75% to 85% seen only once; the top ten take roughly 5.5%. Sequencing was carried out using PBMCs. These receptors all come from a woman aged 40 to 49 in good health and CMV-seropositive.

The CDR3 nucleotides read TGCGCCAGCAGCCCTCGGACTAGCGGGTGGACCGTGGATACGCAGTATTTT. It codes for CASSPRTSGWTVDTQYF. The gene calls are TRBV5-1 and TRBJ2-3; 11 bases map to TRBD2. V shed 4 bases and J 6 bases; nucleotides not matched to a gene: 13. Germline V gene sequence: CDR1 SGHRS, CDR2 YFSETQ. The CDR3 spans 17 residues.

The chain combines TRBV19 with TRBJ1-5; no definite D call. The germline CDR1 and CDR2 sequences are LNHDA and SQIVND (reference sequence). Trimming left V 3 bases short and J 5 bases short, with 11 bases between. The CDR3 extends over 14 amino acids. The CDR3 protein is CASSMQDSYQPQHF. In DNA, the CDR3 is TGTGCCAGTAGTATGCAGGATTCCTATCAGCCCCAGCATTTT.

The chain couples TRBV7-8 to TRBJ2-7; TRBD1 is a possible D gene (5 bases). Germline V lookup: CDR1 SGHVS, CDR2 FQNEAQ. The CDR3 spans 15 residues. The ends were cut back, 0 bases at V and 0 bases at J, with 9 bases in the middle. CDR3 region: CASSLAPTVSYEQYF. The CDR3 nucleotides read TGTGCCAGCAGCTTAGCGCCGACAGTCTCCTACGAGCAGTACTTC.

Notes on this clone: An end of the junction does not agree with germline; a read error may underlie this. V usage is TRBV7-7 and J usage is TRBJ2-5; 9 nucleotides align to TRBD2. Germline CDR1 and CDR2: SSHAT and FNYEAQ (reference sequence). The length of the CDR3 is 16 residues. The CDR3 is CASSRNSGRGQETQYF. The CDR3 bases are TGTGCTAGCAGCAGGAATAGCGGGAGAGGGCAGGAGACCCAGTACTTC.

V usage is TRBV21-1 and J usage is TRBJ1-6; the table names TRBD1, a call not compared with the DNA. TRBV21-1 is deemed a pseudogene. This CDR3 is built from 17 residues. In DNA, the CDR3 is TGTGCCAGCAGAAGGAGATGGGACAGACCGAATAATTCACCCCTCCACTTT. This translates into CASRRRWDRPNNSPLHF.

This clone has a single count. As DNA, the CDR3 is TGCAGTGCTCGGGGGACTAGCGGGAGGTACTTC. Protein sequence: CSARGTSGRYF. The chain couples TRBV20-1 to TRBJ2-5; 14 positions agree with TRBD2. CDR3 size: 11 residues. The V and J ends lost 5 bases and 13 bases, in that order; junction bases with no gene match: 3. CDR1 and CDR2 from the germline V gene are DFQATT and SNEGSKA (reference sequence).

This clone was seen more than once but under ten times. The chain combines TRBV5-4 with TRBJ2-5; TRBD1 agrees at 7 bases. Germline CDR1 is SGHNT and CDR2 is YYREEE (reference sequence). The CDR3 is 14 residues long. Losses at the gene ends were 4 bases for V and 7 bases for J; bases not matched to a gene: 10. CDR3 loop: CASSASTGTATQYF. CDR3 coding DNA: TGTGCCAGCAGCGCATCGACAGGGACGGCGACCCAGTACTTC.

J is TRBJ2-7 and V is TRBV12-5; 7 nucleotides line up with TRBD1. CDR3 size: 16 residues. CDR1 is LGHNT and CDR2 is FRNRAP in the germline V gene. After removal of 6 bases from V and 0 bases from J, the junction contained 11 bases not matched to a gene. CDR3 nucleotides: TGTGCTAGTGGCCGATCGGTGACAGGGAGCTCCTACGAGCAGTACTTC. As protein: CASGRSVTGSSYEQYF.

The gene calls are TRBV7-3 and TRBJ1-1, with a possible D match to TRBD1 (5 bases). Trimming removed 5 bases from V and 0 bases from J, with 13 bases in between. Germline V lookup: CDR1 SGHTA, CDR2 FQGTGA. This CDR3 contains 15 residues. CDR3 sequence (DNA): TGTGCCAGCAGCCCAGACAGAGCCTTGAACACTGAAGCTTTCTTT. Protein: CASSPDRALNTEAFF. The full variable domain, in which reference TRBV7-3 and TRBJ1-1 provide the parts outside the CDR3, is GAGVSQTPSNKVTEKGKYVELRCDPISGHTALYWYRQSLGQGPEFLIYFQGTGAADDSGLPNDRFFAVRPEGSVSTLKIQRTERGDSAVYLCASSPDRALNTEAFFGQGTRLTVV.

The rearrangement links TRBV19 to TRBJ1-5; D may be TRBD1 (6 bases). The CDR3 has 15 residues. V was clipped by 5 bases and J by 3 bases, with 14 bases between them. Germline V gene lookup returns CDR1 LNHDA and CDR2 SQIVND (reference sequence). The CDR3 DNA is TGTGCCAGTAGTGCCCACAGGGATCCCAATCAGCCCCAGCATTTT. It translates to CASSAHRDPNQPQHF.

The rearrangement joins TRBV18 to TRBJ2-7; 9 positions agree with TRBD1. V was pared by 3 bases and J by 3 bases, with 9 bases of the junction left unmatched. The CDR3 has 16 residues. CDR1 and CDR2 from the germline V gene are KGHSH and LQKENI. CDR3 amino acids: CASSPLGTGSFYEQYF. In DNA, the CDR3 is TGTGCCAGCTCACCCCTTGGGACAGGGTCGTTCTACGAGCAGTACTTC.

This chain joins TRBV30 and TRBJ2-3; 11 bases line up with TRBD2. Trimming at V came to 2 bases and at J to 2 bases, leaving 6 bases not matched to a gene. Germline V gene sequence: CDR1 GTSNPN, CDR2 SVGIG (reference sequence). The CDR3 has 16 residues. This CDR3 is CAWSTGLAGDTDTQYF. In nucleotides, the CDR3 is TGTGCCTGGAGTACCGGACTAGCGGGTGACACAGATACGCAGTATTTT.

This clone came up once. The chain joins TRBV18 to TRBJ1-4; D possibly corresponds to TRBD1 (5 bases). CDR3 size: 15 residues. Trimming removed 4 bases from V and 0 bases from J, with 9 bases in between. Germline V gene sequence: CDR1 KGHSH, CDR2 LQKENI. The CDR3 loop is CASSRDSPTNEKLFF. The CDR3 bases are TGTGCCAGCTCACGTGACAGTCCAACTAATGAAAAACTGTTTTTT.

The chain uses TRBV29-1 and TRBJ2-7, with 7 bases identical to TRBD1. After removal of 4 bases from V and 6 bases from J, the junction contained 9 bases not matched to a gene. This CDR3 contains 13 residues. The germline gives CDR1 SQVTM, CDR2 ANQGSEA. The CDR3 DNA sequence: TGCAGCGTTGGAGGGACAGAGGCAGGCGAGCAGTACTTC. Residues: CSVGGTEAGEQYF.

The J gene is TRBJ2-3, the V gene TRBV7-3; 8 bases are a match to TRBD2. This CDR3 contains 15 residues. The V and J ends lost 3 bases and 5 bases, in that order; junction bases with no gene match: 7. Per the germline V gene, CDR1 is SGHTA and CDR2 is FQGTGA. The CDR3 DNA reads as TGTGCCAGCAGCTTGGCGAGCGGGAGCGGAGATACGCAGTATTTT. It specifies CASSLASGSGDTQYF.

This sequence joins TRBV7-9 and TRBJ1-1; tentative D call: TRBD1 (6 bases). In germline, CDR1 is SEHNR, CDR2 FQNEAQ (reference sequence). This CDR3 is built from 13 residues. Trimming removed 7 bases from V and 4 bases from J, with 13 bases in between. DNA for the CDR3: TGTGCCAGCACCCAGGGGTCAGCCACTGAAGCTTTCTTT. Amino acids: CASTQGSATEAFF.

J is TRBJ1-1 and V is TRBV7-9; 10 bases are shared with TRBD1. J gave up 6 bases and V 5 bases, and 6 bases lay outside the gene matches. CDR1 and CDR2 (germline): SEHNR, FQNEAQ (reference sequence). This CDR3 contains 14 residues. CDR3 in amino acids: CASSARQGAAEAFF. In DNA form, the CDR3 reads TGTGCCAGCAGCGCTAGACAGGGGGCGGCTGAAGCTTTCTTT.

This chain links TRBV30 with TRBJ1-1; a weak D match, TRBD1 (5 bases). The ends were cut back, 4 bases at V and 11 bases at J, with 17 bases in the middle. Germline V gene sequence: CDR1 GTSNPN, CDR2 SVGIG (reference sequence). The CDR3 has 12 amino acids. CDR3 loop: CAWTDRGFGAFF. The DNA for the CDR3 is TGTGCCTGGACGGATAGGGGATTTGGGGCTTTCTTT.

The CDR3 reads CASSLEGLVQFF. CDR3 bases: TGTGCCAGCAGCTTAGAGGGGCTGGTGCAGTTCTTC. The V and J genes are TRBV7-9 and TRBJ2-1; D might be TRBD1 (5 bases). The V and J ends lost 1 base and 12 bases respectively, with 10 bases between them. From germline, CDR1 is SEHNR and CDR2 FQNEAQ (reference sequence). This CDR3 contains 12 residues. The full variable domain, rest sourced from reference TRBV7-9 and TRBJ2-1, is DTGVSQNPRHKITKRGQNVTFRCDPISEHNRLYWYRQTLGQGPEFLTYFQNEAQLEKSRLLSDRFSAERPKGSFSTLEIQRTEQGDSAMYLCASSLEGLVQFFGPGTRLTVL.

This sequence joins TRBV2 and TRBJ2-7; TRBD2 matches 7 bases. Germline V CDR1 and CDR2: SNHLY, FYNNEI. With 3 bases clipped from V and 6 bases from J, the junction kept 11 bases outside the gene matches. There are 15 residues in the CDR3. The CDR3 here is CASSEPAQRDGEQYF. In DNA, the CDR3 is TGTGCCAGCAGTGAGCCCGCCCAGCGGGATGGCGAGCAGTACTTC.

The chain joins TRBV7-3 to TRBJ1-2; TRBD1 is a possible D gene (6 bases). Trimming shortened V by 5 bases and J by 5 bases, and 12 bases separated the two germline ends. The germline gives CDR1 SGHTA, CDR2 FQGTGA. This CDR3 is built from 13 residues. The CDR3 nucleotides are TGTGCCAGCAGCCAAGGGACACGATATGGCTACACCTTC. This gives the protein CASSQGTRYGYTF.

CDR3 bases: TGTGCCAGCTCACCAGGCGGGGGCTACAATGAGCAGTTCTTC. Residues: CASSPGGGYNEQFF. The rearrangement uses TRBV18 and TRBJ2-1, with 7 bases that match TRBD2. The germline gives CDR1 KGHSH, CDR2 LQKENI. V shed 2 bases and J 3 bases; nucleotides not matched to a gene: 1. The CDR3 length is 14 residues.

The V and J genes are TRBV6-4 and TRBJ2-1; 8 nucleotides match TRBD2. The CDR3 length is 13 residues. Germline V lookup: CDR1 MRHNA, CDR2 SNTAGT. V lost 5 bases and J lost 6; bases outside the gene matches: 3. The CDR3 region has the DNA TGTGCCAGCAGTAACAGCGGGAGCAATGAGCAGTTCTTC. It encodes CASSNSGSNEQFF.

The J gene is TRBJ2-7, the V gene TRBV5-1, with D perhaps matching TRBD2 (6 bases). The CDR3 spans 12 residues. V was shortened by 4 bases and J by 11 bases, with 16 bases between the two germline ends. The germline gives CDR1 SGHRS, CDR2 YFSETQ. In nucleotides, the CDR3 is TGCGCCAGCAGCGGCCAGGGCGGGGCGGAGTACTTC. It codes for CASSGQGGAEYF.

The V call is TRBV10-1, the J call TRBJ1-1; the match to TRBD1 covers 8 bases. The CDR3 contains 14 residues. CDR1 WNHNN and CDR2 SYGVQD come from the germline V gene (reference sequence). Unmatched junction bases numbered 5, after V lost 6 bases and J lost 2 bases. The CDR3 protein is CASRLDRANTEAFF. The DNA of the CDR3 is TGCGCCAGCAGGCTGGACAGGGCCAACACTGAAGCTTTCTTT.